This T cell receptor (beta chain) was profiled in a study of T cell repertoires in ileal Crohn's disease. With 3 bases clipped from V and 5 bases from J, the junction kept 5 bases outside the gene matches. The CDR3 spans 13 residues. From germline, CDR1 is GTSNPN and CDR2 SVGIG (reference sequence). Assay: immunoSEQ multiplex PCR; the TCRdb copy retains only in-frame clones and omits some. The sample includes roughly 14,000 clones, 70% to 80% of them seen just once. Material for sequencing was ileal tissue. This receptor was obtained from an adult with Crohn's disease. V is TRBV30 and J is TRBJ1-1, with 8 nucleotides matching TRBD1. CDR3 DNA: TGTGCCTGGAGCGGACAGGGAAGGACTGAAGCTTTCTTT. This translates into CAWSGQGRTEAFF. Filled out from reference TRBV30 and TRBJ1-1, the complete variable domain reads SQTIHQWPATLVQPVGSPLSLECTVEGTSNPNLYWYRQAAGRGLQLLFYSVGIGQISSEVPQNLSASRPQDRQFILSSKKLLLSDSGFYLCAWSGQGRTEAFFGQGTRLTVV.